This T cell receptor beta chain was recorded in a study of T cells in Graves' hyperthyroidism and ophthalmopathy. Study in general: Peripheral blood samples were taken at initial diagnosis, prior to any treatment. Study results and limitations: Ophthalmopathy got predicted by the model a median approximately 6.4 months before its onset. Most clonotypes expanded in the thyroid (above 0.001) were also present in blood. Separation of ophthalmopathy from stable hyperthyroidism was achieved by a 13 V-J model.

RNA transcripts served as the template for amplifying TCR beta CDR3 regions. A first-round RT-PCR of the TCR CDR3 used the HTBI primer set. TCRdb independently ran MiXCR on the multiplex PCR reads; one entry per CDR3 protein. This repertoire shows over 250,000 distinct CDR3 sequences, approximately 20% found once; its top ten account for about 60%. This clonotype was seen a handful of times. The antigen remains unidentified. V shed 3 bases and J 5 bases; nucleotides not matched to a gene: 15. Germline values: CDR1 LGHDT, CDR2 YNNKEL (reference sequence). This CDR3 is built from 18 residues. The specimen sequenced was blood. The chain is built from TRBV3-1 and TRBJ2-2, with 7 bases that match TRBD2. This receptor was identified in a young man with Graves' ophthalmopathy. The DNA for the CDR3 is TGTGCCAGCAGCCACCACCGGGGACTAACGGGAGATACCGGGGAGCTGTTTTTT. Encoded protein: CASSHHRGLTGDTGELFF.